This TCR beta chain was recovered during a study of shared clonotypes between healthy human individuals. Study-wide findings and caveats: Larger estimated richness was generally seen in naive subsets than in memory subsets. Four donors held about 5% of naive CD4 clonotypes in common.

V dropped 5 bases and J dropped 0 bases, with 8 bases sitting between them. This CDR3 region has 13 residues. CDR1 and CDR2 (germline): MDHEN, SYDVKM. Sequenced by immunoSEQ multiplex PCR; TCRdb stores in-frame clones only, minus some. The sample includes hundreds of thousands of clones, approximately 92% of them seen just once. This clone occurred once. Its matching antigen is unknown. This sample also contains other DNA sequences that code for the same CDR3. Naive CD8 isolation took CD45RO-negative cells positively selected for CCR7 and excluded terminally differentiated effector memory CD45RA+ cells.

Material for sequencing was naive CD8+ T cells sorted from blood. This TCR was sampled from a man aged 25-45 years in good health. The V and J genes are TRBV28 and TRBJ2-7; D is unresolved. CDR3 nucleotides: TGTGCCAGCAGTCTCCCGGACTCCTACGAGCAGTACTTC. Its translation is CASSLPDSYEQYF. Full variable domain (remainder filled in from reference TRBV28 and TRBJ2-7): DVKVTQSSRYLVKRTGEKVFLECVQDMDHENMFWYRQDPGLGLRLIYFSYDVKMKEKGDIPEGYSVSREKKERFSLILESASTNQTSMYLCASSLPDSYEQYFGPGTRLTVT.